The entry below describes one T cell receptor (beta chain). There are 17 residues in the CDR3. The V gene end was trimmed by 10 bases and the J gene end by 0 bases; junction bases not matched to a gene: 15. The germline CDR1 and CDR2 sequences are WSHSY and SAAADI. Sequencing used immunoSEQ multiplex PCR; TCRdb keeps in-frame clones, though not all of them. Among about 82,000 clones listed, 90% to 95% were seen once. These data originate in a study of T cell responses to AZD1222 COVID-19 vaccine. The source is an adult in good health. V gene TRBV10-2 combines with J gene TRBJ1-3; 7 positions match TRBD1. This specimen consisted of peripheral blood, obtained on day 0 of AZD1222 vaccination. The CDR3 coding sequence is TGCGCCACCGGGACAGCATCCAACCCCTACTCTGGAAACACCATATATTTT. Translated: CATGTASNPYSGNTIYF.